This T cell receptor beta chain was identified during a study of tumor-infiltrating lymphocytes in localized non-small cell lung cancer. Data came from immunoSEQ multiplex PCR; TCRdb stores just in-frame clones and leaves some out. This sample yields about 6,400 clones, of which just under 75% are seen a single time; approximately 30% belongs to the top ten. The CDR3 contains 12 residues. The ends were cut back, 6 bases at V and 11 bases at J, with 17 bases in the middle. Looked up from germline, CDR1 is MDHEN and CDR2 is SYDVKM. Input material: lung tumor tissue. This TCR came from a human donor with non-small cell lung cancer. The chain recombines TRBV28 with TRBJ2-7; the D gene is possibly TRBD1 (6 bases). The CDR3 DNA is TGTGCCAGCAGACGGACAGAAGGGACGGAGTACTTC. It is translated as CASRRTEGTEYF.